The rows below give T cell receptor beta chains drawn from one sample of a study of early T cells in non-severe SARS-CoV-2 infection. One entry per CDR3 protein, called by TCRdb with MiXCR from the 5' RACE reads. The sample consists of 75,000 or so distinct CDR3 sequences, approximately 12% of them appearing once. Sequencing used whole blood. These receptors were taken from an adult who was a healthcare worker with PCR-confirmed SARS-CoV-2 infection or an uninfected control (not recorded which). CDR3s include the opening cysteine and the closing phenylalanine or tryptophan. The D gene is left open where the match is weak. The size field is filled for only some rows; it gives once, few, many or a size class.

DNA | CDR3 | D | J | size | V | length
TGCGCCAGCAGCACATCCGGGACAGGGACCAATGAGCAGTTCTTC | CASSTSGTGTNEQFF | TRBD1 | TRBJ2-1 | many | TRBV5-1 | 15
TGTGCCATCAGCCCCAAGGCCGGGGAGCTGTTTTTT | CAISPKAGELFF | . | TRBJ2-2 | many | TRBV10-3 | 12
TGTGCCAGCGGGCCCGGACAGGGCGAGGCCAACGTCCTGACTTTC | CASGPGQGEANVLTF | TRBD1 | TRBJ2-6 | many | TRBV6-4 | 15
TGTGCCAGCAGTGAAGCGACGGAGACCCAGTACTTC | CASSEATETQYF | . | TRBJ2-5 | few | TRBV6-1 | 12
TGTGCCAGCAGCCAGGACAGGGTGTTCACAGATACGCAGTATTTT | CASSQDRVFTDTQYF | TRBD1 | TRBJ2-3 | many | TRBV14 | 15
TGTGCCAGCAGTTTCCAGACAGGTTCTAATTCACCCCTCCACTTT | CASSFQTGSNSPLHF | . | TRBJ1-6 | many | TRBV12-3/TRBV12-4 | 15
TGTGCCAGCAGCCAAGAGGTGGGCTGGCCCAACAATGAGCAGTTCTTC | CASSQEVGWPNNEQFF | . | TRBJ2-1 | . | TRBV3-1 | 16
TGTGCCAGCAGCCGCGACAGGGTACCTACCTACGAGCAGTACTTC | CASSRDRVPTYEQYF | TRBD1 | TRBJ2-7 | few | TRBV11-2 | 15
TGCAGCGTTGAATTGACAGGGGGCTCAGAGGGCTACACCTTC | CSVELTGGSEGYTF | TRBD1 | TRBJ1-2 | many | TRBV29-1 | 14
TGCAGTGCTGCCCCCGGGACAGGGGGACTGGGATCCTATGGCTACACCTTC | CSAAPGTGGLGSYGYTF | TRBD1 | TRBJ1-2 | many | TRBV20-1 | 17
TGCGCCAGCAGCCAAGATCTTAAGGGGGCGAGAGGCTACACCTTC | CASSQDLKGARGYTF | TRBD1 | TRBJ1-2 | many | TRBV4-3 | 15
TGTGCCAGCAGCCGAGCACAGTACAATGAGCAGTTCTTC | CASSRAQYNEQFF | . | TRBJ2-1 | many | TRBV14 | 13
TGTGCCAGCAGTGGGACTAGCGGCAGCTCCTACAATGAGCAGTTCTTC | CASSGTSGSSYNEQFF | TRBD2 | TRBJ2-1 | many | TRBV6-2/TRBV6-3 | 16
TGTGCCAGCAGCCCCTCGTCGAGATTCCCCTACGAGCAGTACTTC | CASSPSSRFPYEQYF | . | TRBJ2-7 | . | TRBV4-2 | 15
TGTGCCAGCAAAACCGAGGACGACTGGACCACTAAAGAGCAGTACTTC | CASKTEDDWTTKEQYF | . | TRBJ2-7 | few | TRBV11-2 | 16
TGCGCCAGCAGCTTGGTCCCAGGGGAAAATCAGCCCCAGCATTTT | CASSLVPGENQPQHF | . | TRBJ1-5 | few | TRBV5-1 | 15
TGCAGCGTTGCACCCAACCAAGAGACCCAGTACTTC | CSVAPNQETQYF | . | TRBJ2-5 | . | TRBV29-1 | 12
TGTGCCAGCAAAGGTTGGCTTAATGAGCAGTTCTTC | CASKGWLNEQFF | . | TRBJ2-1 | many | TRBV6-1 | 12
TGTGCCAGCAGCTTAGATGCCGGGACAGGGAGCTATGGCTACACCTTC | CASSLDAGTGSYGYTF | TRBD1 | TRBJ1-2 | many | TRBV11-2 | 16
TGTGCCAGCAGCCAAGAAGGGCAGGGGGCGGAAAAACTGTTTTTT | CASSQEGQGAEKLFF | TRBD1 | TRBJ1-4 | many | TRBV4-2 | 15
TGTGCCAGCAGCCTGGGACAGGGGGAAAAACTGTTTTTT | CASSLGQGEKLFF | TRBD1 | TRBJ1-4 | . | TRBV7-3 | 13
TGTGCCTGGAGTGTCGTTGGGCTCGACACAGATACGCAGTATTTT | CAWSVVGLDTDTQYF | . | TRBJ2-3 | many | TRBV30 | 15
TGTGCCAGTAGTATAGAGAGAGGGCCCCAGCATTTT | CASSIERGPQHF | . | TRBJ1-5 | many | TRBV19 | 12
TGTGCCAGCAGCCTCCGAACTAACTATGGCTACACCTTC | CASSLRTNYGYTF | . | TRBJ1-2 | many | TRBV6-5 | 13
TGTGCCAGCAGTCTGGACAGAAGCTCTGGAAACACCATATATTTT | CASSLDRSSGNTIYF | . | TRBJ1-3 | many | TRBV11-1 | 15
TGTGCCAGTAGTATCGTGCCAGATAGCAATCAGCCCCAGCATTTT | CASSIVPDSNQPQHF | . | TRBJ1-5 | many | TRBV19 | 15
TGCAGTGCTACCTTCGGGGGAGGCGCAGATACGCAGTATTTT | CSATFGGGADTQYF | . | TRBJ2-3 | many | TRBV20-1 | 14
TGCAGTGCTTACAGCGGGAGGGTATATGAGCAGTTCTTC | CSAYSGRVYEQFF | TRBD2 | TRBJ2-1 | many | TRBV20-1 | 13
TGTGCCAGCTCAGGCCAGGGCCCCGATCAGCCCCAGCATTTT | CASSGQGPDQPQHF | . | TRBJ1-5 | . | TRBV18 | 14
TGCAGCGTTGCTGGACACTTATACAATGAGCAGTTCTTC | CSVAGHLYNEQFF | . | TRBJ2-1 | many | TRBV29-1 | 13
TGCAGTGCTAGTGGAGGGGGACGAAACTATGGCTACACCTTC | CSASGGGRNYGYTF | . | TRBJ1-2 | many | TRBV20-1 | 14
TGTGCCAGCAGGCATATGGAGGGCAGGCCGGATCTGTACTTC | CASRHMEGRPDLYF | . | TRBJ2-7 | few | TRBV11-2 | 14
TGCAGTGCTTCGACAGGAGGAATCGGGTACGAGCAGTACTTC | CSASTGGIGYEQYF | . | TRBJ2-7 | many | TRBV20-1 | 14
TGTGCCAGTTCTCGGGGCACTGAAGCTTTCTTT | CASSRGTEAFF | . | TRBJ1-1 | many | TRBV27 | 11
TGTGCCAGCAGTCTAGGGGGGACTAGCAGTAACAATGAGCAGTTCTTC | CASSLGGTSSNNEQFF | TRBD2 | TRBJ2-1 | few | TRBV7-2 | 16
TGCAGCTCCAAACAGGGGTACACAGATACGCAGTATTTT | CSSKQGYTDTQYF | TRBD1 | TRBJ2-3 | few | TRBV29-1 | 13
TGTGCCAGCAGCTTGGACTCCCAGCCCCAGCATTTT | CASSLDSQPQHF | . | TRBJ1-5 | few | TRBV5-4 | 12
TGTGCCAGCAGCAAAGGTCCGGGGAACTTGGACAGGATCGGCGATGAGCAGTTCTTC | CASSKGPGNLDRIGDEQFF | . | TRBJ2-1 | many | TRBV21-1 | 19
TGTGCCTTAGGACAGGGACCCTACGAGCAGTACTTC | CALGQGPYEQYF | TRBD1 | TRBJ2-7 | many | TRBV30 | 12
TGTGCCAGCAGCCTACAGGGGGAACGGAATTCACCCCTCCACTTT | CASSLQGERNSPLHF | TRBD1 | TRBJ1-6 | . | TRBV2 | 15
TGCGCCAGCAGCTTGGTAGGGGCGAGGACTGGAAACACCATATATTTT | CASSLVGARTGNTIYF | . | TRBJ1-3 | many | TRBV5-1 | 16
TGTGCCAGCAGTTACGTCCGCGGGAGAGGTGAGCAGTTCTTC | CASSYVRGRGEQFF | TRBD2 | TRBJ2-1 | . | TRBV6-2/TRBV6-3 | 14